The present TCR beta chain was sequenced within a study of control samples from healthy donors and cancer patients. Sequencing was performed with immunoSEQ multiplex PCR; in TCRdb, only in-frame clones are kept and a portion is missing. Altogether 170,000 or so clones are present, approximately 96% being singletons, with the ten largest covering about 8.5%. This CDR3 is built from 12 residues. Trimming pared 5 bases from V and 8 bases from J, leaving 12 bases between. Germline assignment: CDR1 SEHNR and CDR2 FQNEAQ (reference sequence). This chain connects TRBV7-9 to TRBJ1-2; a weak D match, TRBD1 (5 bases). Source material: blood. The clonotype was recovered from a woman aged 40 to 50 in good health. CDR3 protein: CASSKDSSGYTF. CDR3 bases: TGTGCCAGCAGCAAAGACAGCTCGGGCTACACCTTC.